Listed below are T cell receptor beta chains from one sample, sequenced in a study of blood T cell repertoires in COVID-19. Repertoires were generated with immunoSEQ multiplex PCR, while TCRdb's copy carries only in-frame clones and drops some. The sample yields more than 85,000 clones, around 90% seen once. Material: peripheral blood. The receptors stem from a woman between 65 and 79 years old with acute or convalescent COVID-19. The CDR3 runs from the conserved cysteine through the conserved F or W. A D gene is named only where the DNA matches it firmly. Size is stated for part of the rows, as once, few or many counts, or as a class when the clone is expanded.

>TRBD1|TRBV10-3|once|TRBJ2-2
TGTGCCATCAGTGATGCCAGGGGGCAGACCGGGGAGCTGTTTTTT
CAISDARGQTGELFF
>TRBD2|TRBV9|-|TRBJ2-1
TGTGCCAGCGCGAGGAGCGGGAGTGGAGGGCATGAGCAGTTCTTC
CASARSGSGGHEQFF
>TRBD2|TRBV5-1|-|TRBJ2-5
TGCGCCAGCAGCTTGGGCCCTAGCGGGGGTGGAGAGACCCAGTACTTC
CASSLGPSGGGETQYF
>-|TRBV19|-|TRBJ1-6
TGTGCCAGTAGTTGGGGGGGCAGCCCTTCACCCCTCCACTTT
CASSWGGSPSPLHF
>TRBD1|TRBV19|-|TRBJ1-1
TGTGCCAGTAGTACCGGGACAGATCGGAACACTGAAGCTTTCTTT
CASSTGTDRNTEAFF
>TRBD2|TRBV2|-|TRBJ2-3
TGTGCCAGCAAAGCCGGGACTAGCGGGAGCGGGACAGATACGCAGTATTTT
CASKAGTSGSGTDTQYF
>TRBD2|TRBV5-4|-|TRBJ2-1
TGTGCCAGCAGCCCCTCACTAGCGGGTTACAATGAGCAGTTCTTC
CASSPSLAGYNEQFF
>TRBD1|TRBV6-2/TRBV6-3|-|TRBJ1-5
TGTGCCAGCAGTTTCCGGGACAGGCTCCAGCCCCAGCATTTT
CASSFRDRLQPQHF
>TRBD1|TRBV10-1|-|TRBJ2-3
TGCGCCAGCAGCGCAAACAGGGGTGCAGATACGCAGTATTTT
CASSANRGADTQYF
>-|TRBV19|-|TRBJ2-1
TGTGCCAGTAGTCCCAGGGGCCATGAGCAGTTCTTC
CASSPRGHEQFF
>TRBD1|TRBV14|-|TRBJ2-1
TGTGCCAGCAGCCAAAGGGACAGCTGGATTAAACCGCAAATAGACAATGAGCAGTTCTTC
CASSQRDSWIKPQIDNEQFF
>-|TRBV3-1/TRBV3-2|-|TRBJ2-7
TGTGCCAGCAGCTTCAGCGGAACCTACGAGCAGTACTTC
CASSFSGTYEQYF
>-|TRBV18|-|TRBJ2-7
TGTGCCAGCTCACCAATCTCGGTCACCTACGAGCAGTACTTC
CASSPISVTYEQYF
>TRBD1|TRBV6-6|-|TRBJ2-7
TGTGCCAGCAGTTACTCCGGGACAGGGACGTACGAGCAGTACTTC
CASSYSGTGTYEQYF
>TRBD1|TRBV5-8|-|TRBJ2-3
TGTGCCAGCAGCCGCGGGACAGGGACCAGCACAGATACGCAGTATTTT
CASSRGTGTSTDTQYF
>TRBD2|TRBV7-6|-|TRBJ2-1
TGTGCCAGCAGCCCTGGTCTTCTAGCGGGAGGGGGTAATTACAATGAGCAGTTCTTC
CASSPGLLAGGGNYNEQFF
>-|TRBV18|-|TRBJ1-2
TGTGCCAGCTCGCGTGACCGGGAGTCGGGCTACACCTTC
CASSRDRESGYTF
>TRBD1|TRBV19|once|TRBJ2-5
TGTGCCAGCAGAGGACAGGGTCGTCGGGTAGAGACCCAGTACTTC
CASRGQGRRVETQYF
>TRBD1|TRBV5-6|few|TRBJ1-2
TGTGCCAGCAGCCTCACGGGACAGAACTATGGCTACACCTTC
CASSLTGQNYGYTF
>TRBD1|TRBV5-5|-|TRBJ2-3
TGTGCCAGCAGCTTTGGGGACAGGGGGCAAATAGATACGCAGTATTTT
CASSFGDRGQIDTQYF
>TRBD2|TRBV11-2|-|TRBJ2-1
TGTGCCAGCAGCCCCATCAGCGGGAGCTCCTACAATGAGCAGTTCTTC
CASSPISGSSYNEQFF
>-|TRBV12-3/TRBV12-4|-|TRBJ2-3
TGTGCCAGCAGTTTTAGTGTAGATACGCAGTATTTT
CASSFSVDTQYF
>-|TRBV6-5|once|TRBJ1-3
TGTGCCAGCAGTTACGGGGGGGGTGCTGGAAACACCATATATTTT
CASSYGGGAGNTIYF
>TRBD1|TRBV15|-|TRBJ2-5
TGTGCCACCAGCCGAAACCCGGGACAGGCCGAGGAGACCCAGTACTTC
CATSRNPGQAEETQYF
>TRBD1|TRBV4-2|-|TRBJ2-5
TGTGCCAGCAGCCTGGGACAGGGGGGTTTTGAGACCCAGTACTTC
CASSLGQGGFETQYF
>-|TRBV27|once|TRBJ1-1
TGTGCCAGCAGCCCCCGGGCGGGGGGGCAGGCTGAAGCTTTCTTT
CASSPRAGGQAEAFF
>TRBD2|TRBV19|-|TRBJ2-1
TGTGCCAGTAGTATTACCGGGACTACAAGTGAGCAGTTCTTC
CASSITGTTSEQFF
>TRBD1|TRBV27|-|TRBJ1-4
TGTGCCAGCAGTTCAGGGGGCCTGGGTGAAAAACTGTTTTTT
CASSSGGLGEKLFF
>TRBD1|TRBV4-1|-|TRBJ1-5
TGCGCCAGCAGCCAAGATAAGTCAAGGACAGGCAACAATCAGCCCCAGCATTTT
CASSQDKSRTGNNQPQHF
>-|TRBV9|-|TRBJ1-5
TGTGCCAGCAGCGTACGAGGGGGACCAGATCAGCCCCAGCATTTT
CASSVRGGPDQPQHF
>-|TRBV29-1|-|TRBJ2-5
TGCAGCGTTGATAGGGGTGGAAGGGAGACCCAGTACTTC
CSVDRGGRETQYF
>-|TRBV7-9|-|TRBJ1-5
TGTGCCAGCAGCTTAGCGGCAGGGGGCAATCAGCCCCAGCATTTT
CASSLAAGGNQPQHF